These 32 T cell receptor beta chains were all obtained from the same sample, sequenced in a study of blood T cell repertoires in COVID-19. Clones were sequenced by immunoSEQ multiplex PCR, and TCRdb holds only the in-frame ones, with some missing. This table has about 200,000 clones, around four fifths appearing once. Sequencing was performed on PBMCs or T cells enriched from blood (not recorded which). The receptors here all came from a woman aged 45-60 years who had been exposed to COVID-19.

CDR3 sequence reads: CASSTRGSGELFF. The CDR3 DNA reads as TGTGCCAGCAGCACTCGGGGGTCCGGGGAGCTGTTTTTT. V and J are TRBV14 and TRBJ2-2, with D perhaps matching TRBD2 (6 bases). Germline loops: CDR1 SGHDN, CDR2 FVKESK. This CDR3 comprises 13 residues. Trimming removed 5 bases from V and 6 bases from J, with 10 bases in between.

The rearrangement links TRBV27 to TRBJ1-2; weak D call: TRBD1 (5 bases). Trimming removed 3 bases from V and 8 bases from J, with 25 bases in between. CDR1 and CDR2 (germline): MNHEY, SMNVEV (reference sequence). The CDR3 length is 17 residues. In DNA form, the CDR3 reads TGTGCCAGCAGTTTTTACCCCCCCTTAGACGGGGGAGACGGCTACACCTTC. This codes for CASSFYPPLDGGDGYTF.

This clone was found a few times. V and J are TRBV15 and TRBJ1-2; 8 bases are a match to TRBD1. CDR1 is LNHNV, CDR2 YYDKDF, per germline (reference sequence). CDR3 length: 15 amino acids. V shed 3 bases and J 2 bases; nucleotides not matched to a gene: 5. CDR3 nucleotide sequence: TGTGCCACCAGCAGGTTCCGACAGGGGAACTATGGCTACACCTTC. Its translation is CATSRFRQGNYGYTF.

This clone has a count of ten or more. The chain employs TRBV2 and TRBJ1-1; no firm D call. V gave up 3 bases and J gave up 2 bases, with 13 bases separating them. CDR3 length: 15 amino acids. The germline CDR1 and CDR2 sequences are SNHLY and FYNNEI. CDR3 nucleotides: TGTGCCAGCAGTGATTCTCGCCGGGGAAACACTGAAGCTTTCTTT. It specifies CASSDSRRGNTEAFF.

This clone appeared once. The V and J genes are TRBV5-6 and TRBJ1-1, with TRBD1 as a possible D gene (6 bases). The germline gives CDR1 SGHDT, CDR2 YYEEEE. Trimming removed 0 bases from V and 5 bases from J, with 14 bases in between. There are 15 residues in the CDR3. The chain's CDR3 is CASSLGTVSWTEAFF. The CDR3 coding sequence is TGTGCCAGCAGCTTGGGGACAGTGTCCTGGACTGAAGCTTTCTTT.

There are a few counts of this clone. The chain employs TRBV10-2 and TRBJ1-1; 8 bases agree with TRBD1. This CDR3 is built from 13 residues. Germline V gene lookup returns CDR1 WSHSY and CDR2 SAAADI. The V gene end was trimmed by 4 bases and the J gene end by 10 bases; junction bases not matched to a gene: 8. The CDR3 sequence is CASSGQGPAGAFF. Written as DNA, the CDR3 is TGCGCCAGCAGTGGACAGGGGCCAGCTGGAGCTTTCTTT.

The CDR3: CASAYQGDSPLHF. For the CDR3, the DNA is TGTGCCAGTGCCTACCAAGGAGATTCACCCCTCCACTTT. The chain links TRBV19 to TRBJ1-6; D not certain. The V end lost 8 bases, the J end lost 8 bases, and 13 bases lay between the germline ends. CDR3 length equals 13 residues. Germline V gene lookup returns CDR1 LNHDA and CDR2 SQIVND (reference sequence).

This clone came up a few times. The rearrangement links TRBV5-4 to TRBJ2-1; 12 bases line up with TRBD2. With 4 bases clipped from V and 0 bases from J, the junction kept 11 bases outside the gene matches. Germline CDR1 SGHNT, CDR2 YYREEE (reference sequence). This CDR3 spans 19 amino acids. Written as DNA, the CDR3 is TGTGCCAGCAGCCGGAGGGGGACTAGCGGGCGTAGCTCCTACAATGAGCAGTTCTTC. Translating gives CASSRRGTSGRSSYNEQFF.

This clone was observed at least ten times. The chain links TRBV4-1 to TRBJ2-1; D perhaps matches TRBD1 (6 bases). The CDR3 has 14 residues. Between the trimmed V and J ends, which lost 3 bases and 10 bases, there was a span of 16 bases. Germline lookup yields CDR1 MGHRA and CDR2 YSYEKL. The CDR3 loop reads CASSHPSRGWEQFF. The CDR3 nucleotides are TGCGCCAGCAGCCACCCATCGAGGGGGTGGGAGCAGTTCTTC.

This sequence joins TRBV29-1 and TRBJ2-1; D call uncertain. Germline V gives CDR1 SQVTM, CDR2 ANQGSEA. The ends were cut back, 6 bases at V and 9 bases at J, with 18 bases in the middle. The CDR3 contains 13 residues. CDR3 coding DNA: TGCAGCGTCGCGACGGCAGGCTGGTCTGAGCAGTTCTTC. Its translation is CSVATAGWSEQFF.

The chain is built from TRBV19 and TRBJ2-6; TRBD2 aligns across 8 bases. Germline V gene lookup returns CDR1 LNHDA and CDR2 SQIVND (reference sequence). The CDR3 contains 15 residues. The DNA for the CDR3 is TGTGCTACGGGGGGGGCACCTTCTGGGGCCAACGTCCTGACTTTC. Translating gives CATGGAPSGANVLTF.

This clone was detected once. The chain combines TRBV27 with TRBJ1-1; 8 bases fit TRBD1. Trimming cost V 2 bases and J 5 bases; bases outside gene matches: 7. Germline V gene sequence: CDR1 MNHEY, CDR2 SMNVEV (reference sequence). This CDR3 comprises 15 residues. CDR3 loop: CASSLKGQGGTEAFF. Here the CDR3 DNA reads TGTGCCAGCAGTTTAAAAGGACAGGGTGGGACTGAAGCTTTCTTT.

This CDR3 reads CASSLVSGGLYNEQFF. The CDR3 nucleotides are TGTGCCAGCAGCTTAGTTAGCGGGGGGCTCTACAATGAGCAGTTCTTC. The gene calls are TRBV7-3 and TRBJ2-1; 10 nucleotides match TRBD2. CDR1 is SGHTA, CDR2 FQGTGA, per germline. CDR3 size: 16 residues. V shed 2 bases, J shed 3 bases, and the junction held 4 bases outside the gene matches.

CDR3: CASSYSIGAGTEAFF. CDR3 sequence (DNA): TGTGCCAGCAGTTACTCGATAGGGGCTGGCACTGAAGCTTTCTTT. The gene calls are TRBV6-5 and TRBJ1-1, with D possibly matching TRBD1 (5 bases). Trimming cost V 0 bases and J 4 bases, with 12 bases left between them. Germline-derived CDR1 and CDR2 are MNHEY and SVGAGI. The CDR3 has 15 amino acids.

This rearrangement joins TRBV28 to TRBJ1-2; the match to TRBD1 covers 8 bases. CDR3 length equals 13 residues. Germline CDR1 MDHEN, CDR2 SYDVKM. The ends lost 6 bases at V and 4 bases at J; junction bases unmatched: 4. The CDR3 nucleotides read TGTGCCAGCAGGCCAGGGGGCGTCTATGGCTACACCTTC. It translates to CASRPGGVYGYTF.

J is TRBJ1-1 and V is TRBV15; D ambiguous. V was pared by 0 bases and J by 7 bases, with 12 bases between. The CDR3 runs to 14 residues. CDR1 is LNHNV and CDR2 is YYDKDF in the germline V gene (reference sequence). CDR3 loop: CATSRDLSTLEAFF. The DNA of the CDR3 is TGTGCCACCAGCAGAGATCTTAGCACACTTGAAGCTTTCTTT.

The chain uses TRBV4-3 and TRBJ1-2, with TRBD1 matching over 7 bases. The CDR3 contains 15 residues. Germline V gene lookup returns CDR1 LGHNA and CDR2 YSLEER. V trimming: 0 bases; J trimming: 3 bases; junction bases outside the gene matches: 4. In DNA form, the CDR3 reads TGCGCCAGCAGCCAAGATACAGGGGACGACTATGGCTACACCTTC. It codes for CASSQDTGDDYGYTF.

The chain links TRBV28 to TRBJ1-3; weak D call: TRBD1 (6 bases). CDR3 length equals 16 residues. Germline V CDR1 and CDR2: MDHEN, SYDVKM. V was shortened by 6 bases and J by 3 bases, with 18 bases between the two germline ends. The CDR3: CASSLRDIRGGNTIYF. The CDR3 nucleotides read TGTGCCAGCAGCCTCAGGGACATCAGGGGTGGAAACACCATATATTTT. The full variable domain, in which reference TRBV28 and TRBJ1-3 provide the parts outside the CDR3, is DVKVTQSSRYLVKRTGEKVFLECVQDMDHENMFWYRQDPGLGLRLIYFSYDVKMKEKGDIPEGYSVSREKKERFSLILESASTNQTSMYLCASSLRDIRGGNTIYFGEGSWLTVV.

This clone was recorded once. This chain's CDR3 is CASSEWDRFQETQYF. CDR3 in DNA: TGCGCCAGCAGTGAGTGGGACAGGTTCCAAGAGACCCAGTACTTC. The chain recombines TRBV10-1 with TRBJ2-5; 8 nucleotides match TRBD1. The CDR3 loop spans 15 amino acids. CDR1 is WNHNN, CDR2 SYGVQD, per germline (reference sequence). Trimming removed 1 base from V and 1 base from J; junction bases left unmatched: 2.

J is TRBJ2-5 and V is TRBV7-8; tentatively, D is TRBD1 (7 bases). This CDR3 spans 16 amino acids. CDR1 is SGHVS and CDR2 is FQNEAQ in the germline V gene. Trimming took off 4 bases at V and 5 bases at J, with 20 bases between the two ends. In nucleotides, the CDR3 is TGTGCCAGCAGCTCCCAAGCAAGACAGGGAGGCGAGACCCAGTACTTC. Protein sequence: CASSSQARQGGETQYF.

This clone was recorded once. The genes are TRBV30 and TRBJ2-2, with TRBD1 matching over 8 bases. J gave up 2 bases and V 7 bases, and 6 bases lay outside the gene matches. Per germline, CDR1 GTSNPN and CDR2 SVGIG (reference sequence). The length of the CDR3 is 14 residues. CDR3 sequence reads: CAFRTGINTGELFF. DNA of the CDR3: TGTGCCTTCCGGACAGGGATAAACACCGGGGAGCTGTTTTTT.

This sequence joins TRBV2 and TRBJ2-3, with 8 bases identical to TRBD1. The junction had 6 bases not matched to a gene; V was cut back by 8 bases and J by 2 bases. The CDR3 contains 14 residues. From germline, CDR1 is SNHLY and CDR2 FYNNEI. CDR3 in amino acids: CASLPDRVTDTQYF. DNA for the CDR3: TGTGCCAGCCTGCCGGACAGGGTCACAGATACGCAGTATTTT.

This clone came up a few times. The chain links TRBV18 to TRBJ1-2, with D possibly matching TRBD1 (5 bases). CDR1 and CDR2 from the germline V gene are KGHSH and LQKENI. The CDR3 runs to 15 residues. V lost 2 bases and J lost 2, with 12 bases in between. This CDR3 is CASSPAGPVNYGYTF. CDR3 in DNA: TGTGCCAGCTCACCAGCGGGACCCGTAAACTATGGCTACACCTTC.

The chain joins TRBV21-1 to TRBJ1-6; the tabulated D call, TRBD1, remains unverified against the DNA. TRBV21-1 is a pseudogene locus. CDR3 length: 17 residues. CDR3 sequence (DNA): TGTGCCAGCAGCAAAGGGGCAGGGCGATTTTATAATTCACCCCTCCACTTT. Translating gives CASSKGAGRFYNSPLHF.

This chain uses TRBV19 with TRBJ1-2; D call uncertain. Trimming removed 6 bases from V and 4 bases from J, with 15 bases in between. The CDR3 loop spans 14 amino acids. Germline CDR1 reads LNHDA; CDR2 reads SQIVND (reference sequence). CDR3 sequence reads: CASRGRAAIYGYTF. CDR3 DNA: TGTGCCAGTAGGGGCCGCGCAGCTATCTATGGCTACACCTTC.

V is TRBV5-6 and J is TRBJ1-1, with TRBD1 matching over 9 bases. J was trimmed by 11 bases and V by 0 bases; bases with no gene match: 8. The CDR3 sequence is 14 residues long. Germline V lookup: CDR1 SGHDT, CDR2 YYEEEE. The CDR3 DNA sequence: TGTGCCAGCAGCTTGGGACAGGGGGAGGGATTCGCTTTCTTT. Amino acid sequence: CASSLGQGEGFAFF.

CDR3 bases: TGTGCCAGCAGCCCCCTGGCCCTTTCCTCTGGAAACACCATATATTTT. Protein: CASSPLALSSGNTIYF. J is TRBJ1-3 and V is TRBV3-1 (or the pseudogene TRBV3-2), with unresolved D. With 4 bases removed from V and 0 bases from J, the gap between germline ends came to 13 bases. This CDR3 contains 16 residues. Looked up from germline, CDR1 is LGHDT and CDR2 is YNNKEL (reference sequence).

The V call is TRBV12-3 or TRBV12-4, the J call TRBJ2-4, with D uncertain. Trimming pared 5 bases from V and 11 bases from J, leaving 13 bases between. The CDR3 length is 12 residues. The CDR3 is CASSLNKLLQYF. The DNA for the CDR3 is TGTGCCAGCAGTCTTAATAAGCTACTTCAGTACTTC.

The chain combines TRBV9 with TRBJ2-3; a possible D gene is TRBD2 (5 bases). The CDR3 sequence is 13 residues long. Deletions cut 2 bases from V and 2 bases from J, with 6 bases between. Germline lookup yields CDR1 SGDLS and CDR2 YYNGEE. CDR3 loop: CASSVGVTDTQYF. CDR3 bases: TGTGCCAGCAGCGTCGGGGTCACAGATACGCAGTATTTT.

The chain employs TRBV7-3 and TRBJ2-3, with 8 positions matching TRBD1. Germline assignment: CDR1 SGHTA and CDR2 FQGTGA. V was pared by 4 bases and J by 4 bases, with 7 bases of the junction left unmatched. The CDR3 spans 15 residues. CDR3 in DNA: TGTGCCAGCAGCTCGGACAGGGAATCCGCAGATACGCAGTATTTT. Protein product: CASSSDRESADTQYF.

CDR3 bases: TGTGCCAGCAGTCCACGGTGGGGACAGGGAGGCTATGGCTACACCTTC. Its translation: CASSPRWGQGGYGYTF. The chain uses TRBV27 and TRBJ1-2; TRBD1 matches 9 bases. Germline CDR1 reads MNHEY; CDR2 reads SMNVEV (reference sequence). V dropped 5 bases and J dropped 4; count of bases not matched to a gene: 11. CDR3 length: 16 residues.

V gene TRBV3-1 (or the pseudogene TRBV3-2) combines with J gene TRBJ1-2, with TRBD1 matching 8 bases. The germline gives CDR1 LGHDT, CDR2 YNNKEL (reference sequence). The trim removed 6 bases at V and 5 bases at J, leaving 5 bases unmatched. This CDR3 region has 13 residues. This CDR3 reads CASRHRGEYGYTF. CDR3 DNA: TGTGCCAGCAGACACAGGGGGGAATATGGCTACACCTTC.